The clone carrying this T cell receptor (beta chain) is medium-sized (0.01 to 0.1%) in the sample. Its antigen is unknown. TCRdb's table, derived via immunoSEQ multiplex PCR, lists solely in-frame clones and lacks some. The sample has some 45,000 clones, nearly 80% seen once. This sample was included in a study of OX40 agonist ivuxolimab in advanced cancers. Study details: The study treated patients with ivuxolimab, an agonistic anti-OX40 (CD134) antibody. Ivuxolimab doses were 0.01, 0.1, 0.3, 1.5, 3 or 10 mg/kg every 2 weeks. Patients with prior anti-PD-1, anti-PD-L1 or anti-CTLA-4 therapy were eligible; 35% to 50% had some. Study outcomes and limitations: In general, CD8+ T cells held more expanded clones than CD4+ did, on average.

Germline lookup yields CDR1 SGHRS and CDR2 YFSETQ. The CDR3 is 13 amino acids. V lost 5 bases and J lost 2, with 10 bases in between. The sequenced sample was CD4+ or CD8+ T cells sorted from blood, obtained in a trial of the OX40 agonist ivuxolimab. V usage is TRBV5-1 and J usage is TRBJ1-1, with TRBD1 as a possible D gene (6 bases). The clonotype originates from an adult with an advanced solid tumor such as melanoma, head and neck, liver or kidney cancer. The CDR3 protein is CASSGQTNTEAFF. The CDR3 bases are TGCGCCAGCAGTGGACAGACAAACACTGAAGCTTTCTTT.